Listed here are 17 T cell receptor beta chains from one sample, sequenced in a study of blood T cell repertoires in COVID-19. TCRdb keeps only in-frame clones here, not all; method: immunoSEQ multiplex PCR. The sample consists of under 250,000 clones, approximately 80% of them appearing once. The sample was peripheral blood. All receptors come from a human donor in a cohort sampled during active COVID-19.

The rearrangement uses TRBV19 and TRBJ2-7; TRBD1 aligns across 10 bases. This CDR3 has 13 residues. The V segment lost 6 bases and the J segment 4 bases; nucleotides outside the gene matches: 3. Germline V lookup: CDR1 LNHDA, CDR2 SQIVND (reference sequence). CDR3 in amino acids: CASSDRGPYEQYF. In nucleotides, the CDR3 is TGTGCCAGTAGCGACAGGGGGCCGTACGAGCAGTACTTC.

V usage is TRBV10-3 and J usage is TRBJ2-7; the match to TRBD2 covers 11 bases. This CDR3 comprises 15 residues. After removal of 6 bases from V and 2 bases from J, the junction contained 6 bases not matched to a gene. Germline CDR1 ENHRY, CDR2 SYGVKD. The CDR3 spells CAISFSGRAPYEQYF. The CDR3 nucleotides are TGTGCCATCAGCTTTAGCGGGAGGGCCCCCTACGAGCAGTACTTC.

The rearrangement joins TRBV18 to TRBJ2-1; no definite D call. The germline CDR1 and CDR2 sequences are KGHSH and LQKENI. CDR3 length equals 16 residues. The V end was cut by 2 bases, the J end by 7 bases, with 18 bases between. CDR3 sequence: CASSPLVWVGHNEQFF. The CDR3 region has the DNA TGTGCCAGCTCACCATTAGTATGGGTTGGGCATAATGAGCAGTTCTTC. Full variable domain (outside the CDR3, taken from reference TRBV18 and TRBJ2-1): NAGVMQNPRHLVRRRGQEARLRCSPMKGHSHVYWYRQLPEEGLKFMVYLQKENIIDESGMPKERFSAEFPKEGPSILRIQQVVRGDSAAYFCASSPLVWVGHNEQFFGPGTRLTVL.

CDR3 DNA sequence: TGTGCCAGCAGCCCCGGGACAGGCGCCTACGAGCAGTACTTC. This gives the protein CASSPGTGAYEQYF. This chain links TRBV7-2 with TRBJ2-7; 8 bases agree with TRBD1. The CDR3 consists of 14 residues. Trimming cost V 5 bases and J 2 bases; bases outside gene matches: 5. Germline V lookup: CDR1 SGHTA, CDR2 FQGNSA.

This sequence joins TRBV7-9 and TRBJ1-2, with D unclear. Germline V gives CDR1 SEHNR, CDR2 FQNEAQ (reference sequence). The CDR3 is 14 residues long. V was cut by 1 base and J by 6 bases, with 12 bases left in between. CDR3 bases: TGTGCCAGCAGCTTAGTGGAGGGCCGCCATGGCTACACCTTC. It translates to CASSLVEGRHGYTF.

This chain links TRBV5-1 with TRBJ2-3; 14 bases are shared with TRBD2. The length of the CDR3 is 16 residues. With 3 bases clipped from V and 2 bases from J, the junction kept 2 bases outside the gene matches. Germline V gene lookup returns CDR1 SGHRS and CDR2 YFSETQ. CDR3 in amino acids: CASSSGLAGATDTQYF. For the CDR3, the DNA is TGCGCCAGCAGCTCGGGACTAGCGGGGGCCACAGATACGCAGTATTTT.

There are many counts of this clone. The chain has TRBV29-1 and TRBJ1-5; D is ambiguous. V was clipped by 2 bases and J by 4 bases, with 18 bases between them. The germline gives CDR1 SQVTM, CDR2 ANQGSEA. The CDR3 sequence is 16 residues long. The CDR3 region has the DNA TGCAGCGTTGAAAAACGCAGGCGAAGAGTGAATCAGCCCCAGCATTTT. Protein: CSVEKRRRRVNQPQHF.

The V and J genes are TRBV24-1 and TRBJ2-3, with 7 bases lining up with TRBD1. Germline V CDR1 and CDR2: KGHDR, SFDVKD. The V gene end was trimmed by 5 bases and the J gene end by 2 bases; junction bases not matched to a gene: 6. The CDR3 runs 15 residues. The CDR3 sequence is CATSGVTGNTDTQYF. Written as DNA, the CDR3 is TGTGCCACCAGTGGCGTGACAGGGAACACAGATACGCAGTATTTT.

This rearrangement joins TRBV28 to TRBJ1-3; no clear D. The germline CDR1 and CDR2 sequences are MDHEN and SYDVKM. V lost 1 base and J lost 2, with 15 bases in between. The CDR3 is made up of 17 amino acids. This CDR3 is CASSLFNPGKAGNTIYF. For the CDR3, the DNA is TGTGCCAGCAGTTTATTTAACCCGGGGAAGGCTGGAAACACCATATATTTT. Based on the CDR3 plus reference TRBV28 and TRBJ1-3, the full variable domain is DVKVTQSSRYLVKRTGEKVFLECVQDMDHENMFWYRQDPGLGLRLIYFSYDVKMKEKGDIPEGYSVSREKKERFSLILESASTNQTSMYLCASSLFNPGKAGNTIYFGEGSWLTVV.

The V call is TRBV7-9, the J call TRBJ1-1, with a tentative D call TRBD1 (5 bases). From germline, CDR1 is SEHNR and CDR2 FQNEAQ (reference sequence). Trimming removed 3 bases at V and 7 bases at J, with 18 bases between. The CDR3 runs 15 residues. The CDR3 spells CASSLGQALSGEAFF. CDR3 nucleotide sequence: TGTGCCAGCAGCTTGGGGCAGGCTCTTAGCGGTGAAGCTTTCTTT.

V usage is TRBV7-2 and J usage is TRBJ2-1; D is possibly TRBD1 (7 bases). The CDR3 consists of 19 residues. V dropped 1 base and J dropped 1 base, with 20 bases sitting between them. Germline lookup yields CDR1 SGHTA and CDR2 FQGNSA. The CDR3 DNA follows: TGTGCCAGCAGCTTAGGCCGGGAGCGGACAGGCGATTCCTACAATGAGCAGTTCTTC. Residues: CASSLGRERTGDSYNEQFF.

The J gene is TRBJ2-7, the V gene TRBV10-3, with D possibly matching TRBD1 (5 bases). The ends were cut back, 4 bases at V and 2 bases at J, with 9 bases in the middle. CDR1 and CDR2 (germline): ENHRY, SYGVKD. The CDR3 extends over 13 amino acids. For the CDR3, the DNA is TGTGCCATCAGTGTGGAGACAGCCTACGAGCAGTACTTC. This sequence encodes CAISVETAYEQYF.

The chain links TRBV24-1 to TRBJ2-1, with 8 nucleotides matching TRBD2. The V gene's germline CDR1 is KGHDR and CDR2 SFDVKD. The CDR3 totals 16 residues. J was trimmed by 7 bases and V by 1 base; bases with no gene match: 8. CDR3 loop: CATSDLMSGGWNEQFF. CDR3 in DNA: TGTGCCACCAGTGATTTAATGAGCGGGGGTTGGAATGAGCAGTTCTTC.

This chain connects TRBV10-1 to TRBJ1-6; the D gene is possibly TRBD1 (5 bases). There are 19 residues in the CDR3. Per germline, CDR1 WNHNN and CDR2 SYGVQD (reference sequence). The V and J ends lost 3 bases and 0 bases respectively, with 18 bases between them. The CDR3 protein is CASSEGAAFSVSYNSPLHF. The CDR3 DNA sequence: TGCGCCAGCAGTGAAGGGGCAGCCTTTTCTGTCTCCTATAATTCACCCCTCCACTTT.

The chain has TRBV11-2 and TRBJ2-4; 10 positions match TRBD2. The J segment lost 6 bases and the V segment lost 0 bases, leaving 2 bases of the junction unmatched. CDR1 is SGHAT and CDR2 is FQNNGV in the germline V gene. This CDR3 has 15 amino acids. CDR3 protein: CASSLEASGRNIQYF. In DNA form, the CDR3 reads TGTGCCAGCAGCTTAGAGGCTAGCGGGAGAAACATTCAGTACTTC.

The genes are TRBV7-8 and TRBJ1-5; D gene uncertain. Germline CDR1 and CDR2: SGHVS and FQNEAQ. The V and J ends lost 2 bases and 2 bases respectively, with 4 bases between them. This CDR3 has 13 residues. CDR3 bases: TGTGCCAGCAGCTTAACGGGCAATCAGCCCCAGCATTTT. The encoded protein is CASSLTGNQPQHF.

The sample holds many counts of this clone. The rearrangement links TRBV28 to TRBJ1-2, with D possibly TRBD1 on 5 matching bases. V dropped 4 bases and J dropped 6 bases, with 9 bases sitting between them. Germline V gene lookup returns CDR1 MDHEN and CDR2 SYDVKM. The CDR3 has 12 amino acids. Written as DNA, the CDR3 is TGTGCCAGCAGTTCCCAGGGCAATGGCTACACCTTC. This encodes CASSSQGNGYTF.